Below are 9 T cell receptor beta chains sequenced from a single sample in a study of blood T cell repertoires in COVID-19. Produced via immunoSEQ multiplex PCR; TCRdb's table is partial and in-frame only. The profile shows approximately 90,000 clones, approximately 80% of them singletons. Sequenced input: peripheral blood. The source is a woman over 75 with active or convalescent COVID-19.

The V gene is TRBV11-2, the J gene TRBJ2-5; D is ambiguous. Trimming stripped 2 bases from V and 3 bases from J, with 10 bases between. Germline V gene lookup returns CDR1 SGHAT and CDR2 FQNNGV. CDR3 length: 14 residues. CDR3 loop: CASSLMVAEETQYF. In DNA, the CDR3 is TGTGCCAGCAGCTTAATGGTGGCAGAAGAGACCCAGTACTTC.

The chain uses TRBV27 and TRBJ1-2; no clear D gene. The germline CDR1 and CDR2 sequences are MNHEY and SMNVEV (reference sequence). The CDR3 loop spans 13 amino acids. V was shortened by 2 bases and J by 3 bases, with 7 bases between the two germline ends. CDR3 sequence (DNA): TGTGCCAGCAGTTTACACTCTGACTATGGCTACACCTTC. Protein: CASSLHSDYGYTF.

The V call is TRBV4-1, the J call TRBJ1-1, with D possibly matching TRBD1 (5 bases). Trimming pared 2 bases from V and 4 bases from J, leaving 14 bases between. Germline CDR1 reads MGHRA; CDR2 reads YSYEKL. The CDR3 contains 15 residues. CDR3 DNA sequence: TGCGCCAGCAGCCAATTGGGACTCGGGGGCACTGAAGCTTTCTTT. Translation gives CASSQLGLGGTEAFF.

The J gene is TRBJ2-3, the V gene TRBV10-3; 10 bases line up with TRBD2. The CDR3 length is 18 residues. The germline V gene has CDR1 ENHRY and CDR2 SYGVKD. V gave up 2 bases and J gave up 5 bases; unmatched junction bases: 13. The chain's CDR3 is CAISELGTSGAQGDTQYF. The CDR3 coding sequence is TGTGCCATCAGTGAGCTAGGAACTAGCGGGGCGCAGGGAGATACGCAGTATTTT.

The chain uses TRBV19 and TRBJ1-5; tentatively, D is TRBD1 (6 bases). With 6 bases removed from V and 3 bases from J, the gap between germline ends came to 12 bases. Per the germline V gene, CDR1 is LNHDA and CDR2 is SQIVND (reference sequence). CDR3 length: 14 residues. The CDR3 bases are TGTGCCAGTAGACCCACAGGGTACAATCAGCCCCAGCATTTT. It translates to CASRPTGYNQPQHF.

The chain carries TRBV6-5 and TRBJ1-1; D possibly corresponds to TRBD1 (5 bases). The CDR3 is 12 amino acids. Looked up from germline, CDR1 is MNHEY and CDR2 is SVGAGI. V was pared by 2 bases and J by 6 bases, with 7 bases between. For the CDR3, the DNA is TGTGCCAGCAGTTACAGGGACTCTGAAGCTTTCTTT. It translates to CASSYRDSEAFF.

The chain joins TRBV19 to TRBJ1-5; D not resolved. Deletions cut 4 bases from V and 2 bases from J, with 9 bases between. The V gene's germline CDR1 is LNHDA and CDR2 SQIVND (reference sequence). The CDR3 totals 14 residues. The CDR3 sequence is CASSRRTGNQPQHF. The DNA of the CDR3 is TGTGCCAGTAGTAGACGAACAGGCAATCAGCCCCAGCATTTT.

The chain joins TRBV18 to TRBJ2-7; 10 nucleotides line up with TRBD2. The V gene's germline CDR1 is KGHSH and CDR2 LQKENI. The V segment lost 3 bases and the J segment 2 bases; nucleotides outside the gene matches: 4. The CDR3 covers 15 residues. The CDR3 region is CASSPRTSGTYEQYF. Here the CDR3 DNA reads TGTGCCAGCTCACCCAGGACTAGCGGAACCTACGAGCAGTACTTC.

The rearrangement uses TRBV6-5 and TRBJ1-2; D not certain. Germline V CDR1 and CDR2: MNHEY, SVGAGI. Between the trimmed V and J ends, which lost 5 bases and 5 bases, there was a span of 15 bases. The CDR3 has 14 residues. In nucleotides, the CDR3 is TGTGCCAGCAGTACTCGAGAGGGTGGGTATGGCTACACCTTC. Its protein product is CASSTREGGYGYTF.